Sequencing of this T cell receptor (beta chain) was carried out in a study of shared clonotypes between healthy human individuals. About this clone itself: The likely explanation is a read error, given a far larger clone one base away.

Germline CDR1 is SNHLY and CDR2 is FYNNEI. This CDR3 is built from 11 residues. Trimming removed 6 bases from V and 0 bases from J, with 1 base in between. Libraries were prepared by immunoSEQ multiplex PCR; TCRdb keeps only in-frame clonotypes and omits some of them. The sample carries roughly 500,000 clones, around 85% recorded once. None of the donors, who were healthy HIV-negative adults, had recently had acute infections or vaccinations. The TCR comes from a woman aged 40 to 50 in good health. Some clones in this sample may be carry-over from other donors' samples. This chain joins TRBV2 and TRBJ2-3; D is unresolved. The sample was PBMCs. The CDR3 nucleotides are TGTGCCAGCAGCAGCACAGATACGCAGTATTTT. Protein product: CASSSTDTQYF.